The 21 T cell receptor beta chains below were found in one sample sequenced in a study of cytomegalovirus exposure and HLA in healthy donors. The primer mix had 60 Vbeta and 13 Jbeta primers. The data were produced by immunoSEQ multiplex PCR, yet TCRdb's version contains in-frame clones alone and is incomplete. The sample consists of over 85,000 clones, approximately 79% of them appearing once. The sequencing sample was made of PBMCs. The receptors shown here come from a woman in her forties in good health and CMV-seronegative.

The chain combines TRBV28 with TRBJ2-2; maybe TRBD1 (6 bases). The CDR3 runs to 13 residues. Germline CDR1 and CDR2: MDHEN and SYDVKM. V lost 5 bases to trimming and J lost 10 bases, with 14 bases between them. The CDR3 reads CASSQTGRKELFF. CDR3 bases: TGTGCCAGCAGTCAAACAGGGCGGAAGGAGCTGTTTTTT. The variable domain in full, with the rest retrieved from reference TRBV28 and TRBJ2-2, is DVKVTQSSRYLVKRTGEKVFLECVQDMDHENMFWYRQDPGLGLRLIYFSYDVKMKEKGDIPEGYSVSREKKERFSLILESASTNQTSMYLCASSQTGRKELFFGEGSRLTVL.

The chain links TRBV27 to TRBJ2-1; possibly TRBD1 for D (6 bases). Per the germline V gene, CDR1 is MNHEY and CDR2 is SMNVEV (reference sequence). The CDR3 length is 15 residues. V lost 7 bases and J 1 base, leaving 14 bases between the germline ends. CDR3 amino acids: CASTHREASYNEQFF. The CDR3 region has the DNA TGTGCCAGCACCCACAGGGAAGCTTCCTACAATGAGCAGTTCTTC.

For the CDR3, the DNA is TGTGCCAGCAGTTACGAGGGGGCGAGGAACGAGCAGTACTTC. As protein: CASSYEGARNEQYF. The chain employs TRBV6-5 and TRBJ2-7; 7 nucleotides line up with TRBD1. V lost 2 bases and J lost 5; bases outside the gene matches: 6. The length of the CDR3 is 14 residues. From germline, CDR1 is MNHEY and CDR2 SVGAGI.

This chain connects TRBV7-3 to TRBJ2-1; 7 nucleotides match TRBD1. V lost 5 bases and J lost 5; bases outside the gene matches: 6. The CDR3 is 14 amino acids. CDR1 and CDR2 from the germline V gene are SGHTA and FQGTGA. The CDR3 is CASSPGQVDNEQFF. CDR3 bases: TGTGCCAGCAGCCCTGGACAGGTTGACAATGAGCAGTTCTTC.

The V gene is TRBV29-1, the J gene TRBJ2-1, with D hard to call. The CDR3 consists of 13 residues. The V end lost 7 bases, the J end lost 7 bases, and 17 bases lay between the germline ends. CDR1 and CDR2 (germline): SQVTM, ANQGSEA. The CDR3, as DNA: TGCAGCGCCGTTTGGTACAGCCAAAATGAGCAGTTCTTC. It is translated as CSAVWYSQNEQFF.

The chain links TRBV5-1 to TRBJ1-5; perhaps TRBD1 as D (5 bases). The germline V gene has CDR1 SGHRS and CDR2 YFSETQ. The V end was cut by 0 bases, the J end by 3 bases, with 7 bases between. The CDR3 runs 14 residues. The CDR3 DNA follows: TGCGCCAGCAGCTTGGGACAGAACAATCAGCCCCAGCATTTT. Its translation: CASSLGQNNQPQHF.

The gene calls are TRBV5-1 and TRBJ1-2, with 7 bases fitting TRBD1. The CDR3 spans 17 residues. The germline gives CDR1 SGHRS, CDR2 YFSETQ. With 4 bases clipped from V and 0 bases from J, the junction kept 12 bases outside the gene matches. CDR3 DNA: TGCGCCAGCAGCCCGGGGCTCTTGGGGACAGCTAACTATGGCTACACCTTC. Translating gives CASSPGLLGTANYGYTF. The full variable domain, rest sourced from reference TRBV5-1 and TRBJ1-2, is KAGVTQTPRYLIKTRGQQVTLSCSPISGHRSVSWYQQTPGQGLQFLFEYFSETQRNKGNFPGRFSGRQFSNSRSEMNVSTLELGDSALYLCASSPGLLGTANYGYTFGSGTRLTVV.

Of note for this clone: A read error may produce the germline difference seen at one junction end. The gene calls are TRBV25-1 and TRBJ1-2; 11 bases map to TRBD1. Germline V CDR1 and CDR2: MGHDK, SYGVNS. The CDR3 is made up of 14 amino acids. The CDR3 nucleotides read TGTGCCAGCAGTAGCGGACAGGGGGCAGGTGGCTACCCCTTC. It yields the protein CASSSGQGAGGYPF.

This sequence joins TRBV6-6 and TRBJ1-2; 8 nucleotides agree with TRBD1. This CDR3 region has 16 residues. Germline V gene lookup returns CDR1 MNHNY and CDR2 SVGAGI (reference sequence). V was pared by 5 bases and J by 3 bases, with 11 bases of the junction left unmatched. The CDR3 region has the DNA TGTGCCAGCAGTCCCCCACAGGGGGGGGCCTACTATGGCTACACCTTC. It specifies CASSPPQGGAYYGYTF.

This chain links TRBV20-1 with TRBJ1-2; no reliable D call. Germline CDR1 reads DFQATT; CDR2 reads SNEGSKA (reference sequence). V was cut by 5 bases and J by 6 bases, with 10 bases left in between. The CDR3 runs 11 residues. The CDR3 DNA sequence: TGCAGTGCTTTGAGTTTGCATGGCTACACCTTC. Protein product: CSALSLHGYTF.

The V and J genes are TRBV5-1 and TRBJ2-7; D not resolved. This CDR3 spans 15 amino acids. Deletions cut 0 bases from V and 0 bases from J, with 10 bases between. In germline, CDR1 is SGHRS, CDR2 YFSETQ. Here the CDR3 reads CASSLGSHSSYEQYF. The CDR3 DNA is TGCGCCAGCAGCTTGGGTAGCCATAGCTCCTACGAGCAGTACTTC.

This clone has a handful of counts. This chain uses TRBV7-9 with TRBJ2-7; no reliable D call. The V and J ends lost 4 bases and 0 bases respectively, with 7 bases between them. The CDR3 runs to 13 residues. Germline loops: CDR1 SEHNR, CDR2 FQNEAQ (reference sequence). The CDR3 sequence: CASSSIVSYEQYF. The DNA for the CDR3 is TGTGCCAGCAGCTCCATAGTCTCCTACGAGCAGTACTTC. The variable domain in full, completed from reference TRBV7-9 and TRBJ2-7, reads DTGVSQNPRHKITKRGQNVTFRCDPISEHNRLYWYRQTLGQGPEFLTYFQNEAQLEKSRLLSDRFSAERPKGSFSTLEIQRTEQGDSAMYLCASSSIVSYEQYFGPGTRLTVT.

This clone was seen a few times. The chain recombines TRBV5-6 with TRBJ1-5; maybe TRBD1 (6 bases). Trimming left V 4 bases short and J 6 bases short, with 20 bases between. Per the germline V gene, CDR1 is SGHDT and CDR2 is YYEEEE. CDR3 length: 16 amino acids. CDR3: CASSRGGRGAGQPQHF. As DNA, the CDR3 is TGTGCCAGCAGCCGGGGGGGCAGGGGAGCAGGTCAGCCCCAGCATTTT.

The chain links TRBV27 to TRBJ1-6; tentative D call: TRBD1 (6 bases). Germline CDR1 MNHEY, CDR2 SMNVEV (reference sequence). The CDR3 has 14 amino acids. V was trimmed by 3 bases and J by 5 bases, leaving 8 bases between them. In DNA, the CDR3 is TGTGCCAGCAGTTTTCCAGGGGATAATTCACCCCTCCACTTT. It is translated as CASSFPGDNSPLHF.

The V gene is TRBV27, the J gene TRBJ2-2; D possibly corresponds to TRBD2 (6 bases). The CDR3 loop spans 14 amino acids. V was trimmed by 5 bases and J by 2 bases, leaving 9 bases between them. CDR1 and CDR2 (germline): MNHEY, SMNVEV (reference sequence). Here the CDR3 DNA reads TGTGCCAGCAGTACGCGGGGTAACACCGGGGAGCTGTTTTTT. Amino acid sequence: CASSTRGNTGELFF.

V is TRBV4-2 and J is TRBJ1-6; TRBD1 matches 7 bases. The CDR3 is made up of 17 amino acids. After removal of 0 bases from V and 0 bases from J, the junction contained 2 bases not matched to a gene. The germline V gene has CDR1 LGHNA and CDR2 YNFKEQ. DNA for the CDR3: TGTGCCAGCAGCCAAGAGGCAGGGGGCTCCTATAATTCACCCCTCCACTTT. Translated: CASSQEAGGSYNSPLHF.

This clone was recorded once. The rearrangement uses TRBV19 and TRBJ2-1; D gene unclear. Germline CDR1 is LNHDA and CDR2 is SQIVND (reference sequence). The CDR3 has 13 residues. Trimming removed 3 bases from V and 7 bases from J, with 10 bases in between. CDR3 DNA: TGTGCCAGTAGTATTTTAGTGCGGAATGAGCAGTTCTTC. Translating gives CASSILVRNEQFF.

The chain combines TRBV6-5 with TRBJ2-3; a possible D gene is TRBD1 (6 bases). Trimming pared 3 bases from V and 5 bases from J, leaving 12 bases between. Germline CDR1 is MNHEY and CDR2 is SVGAGI. The CDR3 is 14 amino acids. Written as DNA, the CDR3 is TGTGCCAGCAGTTATCGGGACACTGAAGATACGCAGTATTTT. Translation gives CASSYRDTEDTQYF.

This clone was seen a handful of times. The J gene is TRBJ1-1, the V gene TRBV5-1; D perhaps matches TRBD1 (6 bases). The V and J ends lost 0 bases and 7 bases respectively, with 10 bases between them. Germline assignment: CDR1 SGHRS and CDR2 YFSETQ. The CDR3 length is 13 residues. The CDR3 loop is CASSLDGTSEAFF. In nucleotides, the CDR3 is TGCGCCAGCAGCTTGGATGGGACAAGTGAAGCTTTCTTT.

The chain recombines TRBV7-9 with TRBJ2-5; no reliable D call. Germline V gives CDR1 SEHNR, CDR2 FQNEAQ (reference sequence). This CDR3 region has 15 residues. V lost 1 base, J lost 0 bases, and 9 bases lay in between. The CDR3 sequence is CASSLGGLNQETQYF. CDR3 sequence (DNA): TGTGCCAGCAGCTTAGGAGGCCTCAACCAAGAGACCCAGTACTTC.

The chain has TRBV27 and TRBJ2-7; 8 bases align to TRBD1. V shed 4 bases and J 8 bases; nucleotides not matched to a gene: 7. CDR1 MNHEY and CDR2 SMNVEV come from the germline V gene (reference sequence). There are 13 residues in the CDR3. The CDR3, as DNA: TGTGCCAGCAGTTCCGACAGGGGTAGCAAGCAGTACTTC. This encodes CASSSDRGSKQYF.